This T cell receptor (beta chain) comes out of a study of blood T cell repertoires in COVID-19. The CDR3 length is 12 residues. Germline V lookup: CDR1 MDHEN, CDR2 SYDVKM. Trimming took 11 bases from V and 3 from J; bases not matched to a gene: 7. In the original workflow: Amplification from reference gene primers served as the basis for estimated nucleated cell counts. Assay used: immunoSEQ multiplex PCR; TCRdb lists only in-frame clones, some missing. For V, J and clone size, that table is used; D and trimming come from the DNA. Of about 160,000 clones in the sample, about 93% are singletons; the top ten hold approximately 4.6%.

The receptor comes from a woman aged 50 to 60 with acute or convalescent COVID-19. The specimen sequenced was peripheral blood. The J gene is TRBJ2-7, the V gene TRBV28; 7 bases match TRBD2. CDR3 in amino acids: CAWGGFGYEQYF. In nucleotides, the CDR3 is TGTGCCTGGGGGGGGTTTGGCTACGAGCAGTACTTC.